This TCR beta chain came from a study of blood T cells in healthy people across ages. Study-level information: Capture by template switching was about one barcoded beta molecule per two T cells. Study results and limitations: In the absence of known donor CMV status, changes in expanded clonotypes were possibly confounded. Long-lived donors had more naive CD4+ cells and higher diversity than aged donors.

Whenever a sample was processed, at least 6.5 million PBMCs were isolated. As for this clonotype: What it binds is not known.

A second PCR, run for about 6 to 11 cycles, used a sample-barcoded 5' primer plus a J-beta primer mix. TCRdb reanalysed the 5' RACE reads using MiXCR and keeps one entry per CDR3 protein. The sample shows more than 800,000 distinct CDR3 sequences, 25% to 35% of them seen only once. Sequencing was done on a sample of blood. The source is a woman of 80 years or more in good health.

In DNA form, the CDR3 reads TGTGCCAGCAGCTCAAGACAGGAGCAGTACTTC. Its protein is CASSSRQEQYF. This chain uses TRBV13 with TRBJ2-5; the D gene is possibly TRBD1 (6 bases). V lost 4 bases, J lost 11 bases, and 11 bases lay in between. Germline assignment: CDR1 PRHDT and CDR2 FYEKMQ (reference sequence). The CDR3 is 11 amino acids.